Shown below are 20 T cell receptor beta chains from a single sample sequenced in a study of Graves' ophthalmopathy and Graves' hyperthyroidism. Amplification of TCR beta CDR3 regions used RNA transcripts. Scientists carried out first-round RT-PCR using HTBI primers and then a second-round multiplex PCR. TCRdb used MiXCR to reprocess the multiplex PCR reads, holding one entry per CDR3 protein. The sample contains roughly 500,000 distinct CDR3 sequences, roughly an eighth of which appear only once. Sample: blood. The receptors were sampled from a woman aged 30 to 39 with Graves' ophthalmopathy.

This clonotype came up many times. The CDR3 DNA reads TGTGCCAGCAGTTTTAACTCAGCGGGGGGGCGAGAGACCCAGTACTTC. Its translation is CASSFNSAGGRETQYF. The J gene is TRBJ2-5, the V gene TRBV12-3 or TRBV12-4; 10 nucleotides align to TRBD2. The trim removed 3 bases at V and 4 bases at J, leaving 8 bases unmatched. The CDR3 contains 16 residues.

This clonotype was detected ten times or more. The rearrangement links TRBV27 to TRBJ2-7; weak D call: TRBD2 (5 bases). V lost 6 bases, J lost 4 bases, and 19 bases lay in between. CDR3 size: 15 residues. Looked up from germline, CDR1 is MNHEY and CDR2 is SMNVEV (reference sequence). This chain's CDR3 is CASRPARGPMYEQYF. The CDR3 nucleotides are TGTGCCAGCAGACCCGCCCGGGGTCCGATGTACGAGCAGTACTTC.

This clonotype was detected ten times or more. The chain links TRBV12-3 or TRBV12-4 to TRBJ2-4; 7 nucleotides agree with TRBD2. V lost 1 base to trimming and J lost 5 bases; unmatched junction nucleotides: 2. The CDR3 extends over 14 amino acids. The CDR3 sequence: CASSLVGGENIQYF. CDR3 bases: TGTGCCAGCAGTTTAGTGGGAGGGGAAAACATTCAGTACTTC.

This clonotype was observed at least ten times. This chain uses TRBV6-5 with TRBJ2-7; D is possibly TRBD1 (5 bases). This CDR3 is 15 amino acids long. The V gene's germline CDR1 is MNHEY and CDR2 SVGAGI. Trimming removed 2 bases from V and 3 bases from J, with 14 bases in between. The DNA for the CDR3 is TGTGCCAGCAGTTACACTGAGCCAGGGAACTACGAGCAGTACTTC. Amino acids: CASSYTEPGNYEQYF.

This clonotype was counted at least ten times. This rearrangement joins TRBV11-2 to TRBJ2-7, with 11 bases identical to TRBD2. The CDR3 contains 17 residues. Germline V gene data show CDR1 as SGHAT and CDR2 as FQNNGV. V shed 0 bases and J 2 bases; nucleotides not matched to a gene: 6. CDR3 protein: CASSLEASGRPTYEQYF. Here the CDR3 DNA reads TGTGCCAGCAGCTTAGAGGCTAGCGGGAGGCCAACCTACGAGCAGTACTTC.

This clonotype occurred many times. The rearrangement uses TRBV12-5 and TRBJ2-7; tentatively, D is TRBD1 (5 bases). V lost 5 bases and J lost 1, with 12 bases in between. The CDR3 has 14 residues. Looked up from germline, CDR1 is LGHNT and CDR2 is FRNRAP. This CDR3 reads CASGPPDSSYEQYF. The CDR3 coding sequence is TGTGCTAGTGGTCCCCCCGACAGTTCCTACGAGCAGTACTTC.

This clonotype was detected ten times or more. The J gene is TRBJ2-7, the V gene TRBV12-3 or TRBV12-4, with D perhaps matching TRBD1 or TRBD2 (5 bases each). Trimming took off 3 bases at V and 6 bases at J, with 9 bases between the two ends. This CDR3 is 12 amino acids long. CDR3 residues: CASSFSGTEQYF. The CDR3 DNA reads TGTGCCAGCAGTTTTTCAGGGACCGAGCAGTACTTC.

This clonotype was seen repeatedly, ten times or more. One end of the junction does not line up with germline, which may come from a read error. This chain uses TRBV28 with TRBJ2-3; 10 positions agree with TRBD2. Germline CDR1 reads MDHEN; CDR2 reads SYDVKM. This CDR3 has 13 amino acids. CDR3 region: CTTSGGVPDTQYF. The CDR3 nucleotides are TGCACCACCAGCGGGGGGGTGCCAGATACGCAGTATTTT.

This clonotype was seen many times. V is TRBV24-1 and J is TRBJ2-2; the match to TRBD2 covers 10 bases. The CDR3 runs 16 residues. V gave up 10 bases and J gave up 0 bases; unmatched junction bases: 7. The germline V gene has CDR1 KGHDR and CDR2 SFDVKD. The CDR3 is CATSNSGGPNTGELFF. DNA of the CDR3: TGTGCCACTTCAAATAGCGGGGGGCCGAACACCGGGGAGCTGTTTTTT.

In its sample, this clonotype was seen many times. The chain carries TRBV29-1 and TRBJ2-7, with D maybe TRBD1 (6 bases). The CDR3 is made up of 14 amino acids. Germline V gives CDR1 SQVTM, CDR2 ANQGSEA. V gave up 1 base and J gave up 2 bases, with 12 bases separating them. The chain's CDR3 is CSVEANRDPYEQYF. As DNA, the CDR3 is TGCAGCGTTGAAGCGAACAGGGACCCCTACGAGCAGTACTTC.

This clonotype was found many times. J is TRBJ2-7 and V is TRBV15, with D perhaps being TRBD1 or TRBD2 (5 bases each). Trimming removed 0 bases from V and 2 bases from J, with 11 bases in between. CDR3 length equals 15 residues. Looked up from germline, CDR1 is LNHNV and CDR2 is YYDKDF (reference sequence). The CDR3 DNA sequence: TGTGCCACCAGCAGAGATTTGGGGGATGCCTACGAGCAGTACTTC. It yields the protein CATSRDLGDAYEQYF.

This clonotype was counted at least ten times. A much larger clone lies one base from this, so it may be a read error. CDR3 sequence reads: CASSLGDRGLWNSPRHF. In DNA, the CDR3 is TGTGCCAGCAGCTTGGGGGATAGGGGGCTTTGGAATTCACCCCGCCACTTT. The chain uses TRBV28 and TRBJ1-6; 7 bases line up with TRBD1. Germline V gene lookup returns CDR1 MDHEN and CDR2 SYDVKM. CDR3 length: 17 amino acids.

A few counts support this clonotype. This CDR3 is CASSLAGVAYQETQYF. The CDR3 DNA sequence: TGTGCCAGCAGTTTGGCGGGGGTAGCCTACCAAGAGACCCAGTACTTC. J is TRBJ2-5 and V is TRBV7-9; the match to TRBD2 covers 7 bases. The junction had 10 bases not matched to a gene; V was cut back by 6 bases and J by 0 bases. This CDR3 comprises 16 residues. Germline V CDR1 and CDR2: SEHNR, FQNEAQ (reference sequence).

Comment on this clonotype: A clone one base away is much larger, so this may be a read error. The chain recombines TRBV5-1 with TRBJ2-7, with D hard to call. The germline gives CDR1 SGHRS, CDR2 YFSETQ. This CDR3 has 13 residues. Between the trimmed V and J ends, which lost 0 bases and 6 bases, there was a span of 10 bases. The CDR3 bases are TGCGCCAGCAGCTTGGCGAGCAGGACCGAGCAGTACGTC. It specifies CASSLASRTEQYV.

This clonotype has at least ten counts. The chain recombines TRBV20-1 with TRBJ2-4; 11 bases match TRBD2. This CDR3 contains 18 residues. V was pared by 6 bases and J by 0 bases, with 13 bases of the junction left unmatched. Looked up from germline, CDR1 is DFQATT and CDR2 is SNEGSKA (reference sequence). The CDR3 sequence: CSAREGLAERLAKNIQYF. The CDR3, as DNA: TGCAGTGCCCGGGAGGGACTAGCGGAACGACTAGCCAAAAACATTCAGTACTTC.

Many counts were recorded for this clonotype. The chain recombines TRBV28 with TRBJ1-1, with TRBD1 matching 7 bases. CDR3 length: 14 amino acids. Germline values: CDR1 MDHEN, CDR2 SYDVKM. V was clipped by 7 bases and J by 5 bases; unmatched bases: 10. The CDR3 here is CASTLSQGGTEAFF. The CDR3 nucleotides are TGTGCCAGCACCCTTTCGCAGGGGGGAACTGAAGCTTTCTTT.

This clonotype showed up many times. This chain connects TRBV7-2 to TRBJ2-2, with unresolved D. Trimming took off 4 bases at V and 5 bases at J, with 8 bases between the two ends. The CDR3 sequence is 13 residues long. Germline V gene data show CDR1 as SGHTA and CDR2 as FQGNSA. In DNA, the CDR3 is TGTGCCAGCAGCTGGGATTGGACCGGGGAGCTGTTTTTT. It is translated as CASSWDWTGELFF.

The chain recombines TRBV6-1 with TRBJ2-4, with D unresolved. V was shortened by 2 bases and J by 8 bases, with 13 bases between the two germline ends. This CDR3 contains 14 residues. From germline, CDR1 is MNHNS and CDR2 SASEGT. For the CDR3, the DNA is TGTGCCAGCAGTGAACATACCCGGGCGGACATTCAGTACTTC. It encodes CASSEHTRADIQYF.

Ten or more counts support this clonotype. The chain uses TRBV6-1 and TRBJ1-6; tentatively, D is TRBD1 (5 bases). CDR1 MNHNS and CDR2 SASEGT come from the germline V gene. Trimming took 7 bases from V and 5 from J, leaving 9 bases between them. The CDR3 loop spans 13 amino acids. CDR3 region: CASTGGDNSPLHF. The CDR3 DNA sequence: TGTGCCAGCACGGGGGGGGATAATTCACCCCTCCACTTT.

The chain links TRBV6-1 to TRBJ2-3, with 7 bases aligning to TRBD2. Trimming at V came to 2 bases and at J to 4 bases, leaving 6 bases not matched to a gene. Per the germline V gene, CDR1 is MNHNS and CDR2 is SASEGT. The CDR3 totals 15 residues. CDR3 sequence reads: CASSEMLAGADTQYF. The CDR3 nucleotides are TGTGCCAGCAGTGAAATGTTGGCGGGGGCAGATACGCAGTATTTT.